This TCR beta chain emerged from a study of cytomegalovirus exposure and HLA in healthy donors. Study-level findings and limits: Researchers counted approximately 160 TCR beta chains as cytomegalovirus-associated.

The PCR had 60 Vbeta and 13 Jbeta primers. Sequenced by immunoSEQ multiplex PCR; TCRdb stores in-frame clones only, minus some. The repertoire holds 140,000 to 150,000 clones, approximately 78% seen once, with around 2.4% in the top ten. Worth noting for this clone: The antigen is unknown.

The TCR was taken from a woman between 18 and 29 years old in good health and CMV-seropositive. The sequenced material came from PBMCs.

The CDR3 region has the DNA TGTGCCAGCAGCGTAGGGACTAGCGGGGACTACGAGCAGTACTTC. Residues: CASSVGTSGDYEQYF. The V call is TRBV9, the J call TRBJ2-7, with TRBD2 matching 12 bases. Germline CDR1 SGDLS, CDR2 YYNGEE. The CDR3 length is 15 residues. The J segment lost 3 bases and the V segment lost 0 bases, leaving 1 base of the junction unmatched.